A selection of T cell receptor beta chains follows, all from one sample in a study of T-cell reconstitution after alpha-beta-depleted transplantation in children. TCRdb passed the PCR reads through MiXCR, listing each CDR3 protein once. The sample has approximately 1,000,000 distinct CDR3 sequences; about 30% are singletons. The sample was PBMCs, mostly from graft donor cells, taken 360 days after TCRalphabeta/CD19-depleted stem cell transplant. The receptor source for this set is a boy under two years old who had a stem cell transplant for SCID, so the T cells may come from the graft donor. CDR3s include the opening cysteine and the closing phenylalanine or tryptophan. The D gene is left open where the match is weak. Rows give clone size only sometimes, using once, few, many, or a class for an expanded clone.

>TRBD1|TRBJ2-7|TRBV20-1|NA
TGCAGTGCTAGAGATAGGGACAGGGGGAACGACGAGCAGTACTTC
CSARDRDRGNDEQYF
>NA|TRBJ1-2|TRBV5-6|NA
TGTGCCAGCAGCTTGAGTAGGGGCCCACGTAACTATGGCTACACCTTC
CASSLSRGPRNYGYTF
>NA|TRBJ2-3|TRBV18|few
TGTGCCAGCTCACCGGGTACTGACACAGATACGCAGTATTTT
CASSPGTDTDTQYF
>NA|TRBJ2-3|TRBV10-3|NA
TGTGCCATCAGGGAGTATGTCACAGATACGCAGTATTTT
CAIREYVTDTQYF
>TRBD1|TRBJ1-2|TRBV20-1|NA
TGCAGTGCTCAAATGACAGGGTCGGATGGCTACACCTTC
CSAQMTGSDGYTF
>NA|TRBJ1-2|TRBV6-2/TRBV6-3|few
TGTGCCAGCAGTCCGCTCATTGCCGGGACACCTACCCTCAACTATGGCTACACCTTC
CASSPLIAGTPTLNYGYTF
>NA|TRBJ1-5|TRBV29-1|NA
TGCAGCGTTGAACCAGGGCGCAATCAGCCCCAGCATTTT
CSVEPGRNQPQHF
>TRBD2|TRBJ2-1|TRBV5-1|many
TGTGCCAGCAGCTTCACTAGCGGGGCTTACAATGAGCAGTTCTTC
CASSFTSGAYNEQFF
>TRBD1|TRBJ2-7|TRBV7-7|NA
TGTGCCAGCAGCTCCGACAGGGGACGCGAGCAGTACTTC
CASSSDRGREQYF
>NA|TRBJ1-3|TRBV20-1|NA
TGCAGTGCTAGAGATTGGGGGAGCTCTGGAAACACCATATATTTT
CSARDWGSSGNTIYF
>NA|TRBJ2-3|TRBV3-1|NA
TGTGCCAGCAGCCAAGGCGGGGTCGCCAAATTTTTT
CASSQGGVAKFF
>TRBD1|TRBJ2-7|TRBV12-3/TRBV12-4|NA
TGTGCCAGCAGTGGACTCCGGGACAGGGACTCCTACGAGCAGTACTTC
CASSGLRDRDSYEQYF
>NA|TRBJ2-1|TRBV28|NA
TGTGCCAGCAGCGCCAGTGACAATGAGCAGTTCTTC
CASSASDNEQFF
>TRBD1|TRBJ2-3|TRBV10-1|NA
TGCGCCAGCAGTGAGGGGACAGGGCCCACAGATACGCAGTATTTT
CASSEGTGPTDTQYF
>TRBD2|TRBJ2-2|TRBV27|NA
TGTGCCAGCAGTTTACGATTGGCTAGCGGGGGGGCCACCGGGGAGCTGTTTTTT
CASSLRLASGGATGELFF
>NA|TRBJ2-7|TRBV4-2|NA
TGTGCCAGCAGCCAAGAAAAGGGGAGGGGGGTCTACGAGCAGTACTTC
CASSQEKGRGVYEQYF
>TRBD2|TRBJ2-3|TRBV20-1|few
TGCAGTGCTAGAGCCAGCGGGGGGTCGTGGGTCGATACGCAGTATTTT
CSARASGGSWVDTQYF
>NA|TRBJ1-3|TRBV7-9|NA
TGTGCCAGCAGCTTACCCCAGGACAGACGATCTGGAAACACCATATATTTT
CASSLPQDRRSGNTIYF
>TRBD1|TRBJ1-5|TRBV2|many
TGTGCCAGCAGCGACAGGGGGGGCAATCAGCCCCAGCATTTT
CASSDRGGNQPQHF
>NA|TRBJ2-5|TRBV7-2|few
TGTGCCAGCAGCTTAGTCAGGAGCCGACAAGAGACCCAGTACTTC
CASSLVRSRQETQYF
>NA|TRBJ2-5|TRBV7-2|many
TGTGCCAGCAGCTTTACAGGGCTGCGAGAGACCCAGTACTTC
CASSFTGLRETQYF
>NA|TRBJ2-5|TRBV9|NA
TGTGCCAGCAGCGGGGCGCCCCACTACCAAGAGACCCAGTACTTC
CASSGAPHYQETQYF